Included here is one TCR beta chain sequence, with context. The data stem from a study of T-cell reconstitution after alpha-beta-depleted transplantation in children. Researchers prepared the TCRbeta library using unique molecular identifiers, the study reports. One entry per CDR3 protein, called by TCRdb with MiXCR from the PCR reads. This table has about 600,000 distinct CDR3 sequences, roughly 23% appearing once. Trimming cost V 0 bases and J 2 bases, with 8 bases left between them. CDR1 is MNHEY and CDR2 is SMNVEV in the germline V gene (reference sequence). This CDR3 has 14 residues. The receptor's source is a boy less than two years old who had a stem cell transplant for acute myeloid leukemia, so the T cells may come from the graft donor. The chain combines TRBV27 with TRBJ2-7; possibly TRBD1 for D (5 bases). The sample was PBMCs, mostly from graft donor cells, taken 360 days after TCRalphabeta/CD19-depleted stem cell transplant. The CDR3 spells CASSLSRRAYEQYF. CDR3 nucleotides: TGTGCCAGCAGTTTATCGCGCAGGGCCTACGAGCAGTACTTC.